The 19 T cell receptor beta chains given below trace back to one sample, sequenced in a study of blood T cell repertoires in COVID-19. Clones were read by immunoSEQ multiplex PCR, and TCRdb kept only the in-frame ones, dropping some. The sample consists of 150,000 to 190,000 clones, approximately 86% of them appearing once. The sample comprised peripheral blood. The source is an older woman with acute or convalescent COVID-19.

CDR3 residues: CASRNDRLTSGNTIYF. The CDR3 DNA is TGTGCCAGCAGAAACGACAGGCTTACCTCTGGAAACACCATATATTTT. The V gene is TRBV6-6, the J gene TRBJ1-3; tentative D call: TRBD1 (6 bases). V gave up 6 bases and J gave up 0 bases, with 15 bases separating them. In germline, CDR1 is MNHNY, CDR2 SVGAGI (reference sequence). The CDR3 is 16 amino acids.

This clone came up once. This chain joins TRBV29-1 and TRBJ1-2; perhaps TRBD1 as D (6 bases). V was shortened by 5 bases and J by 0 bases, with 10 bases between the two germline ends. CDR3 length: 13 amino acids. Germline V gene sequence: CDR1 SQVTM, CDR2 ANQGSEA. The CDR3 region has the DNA TGCAGCGTTATGACAGGAGCTAACTATGGCTACACCTTC. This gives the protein CSVMTGANYGYTF.

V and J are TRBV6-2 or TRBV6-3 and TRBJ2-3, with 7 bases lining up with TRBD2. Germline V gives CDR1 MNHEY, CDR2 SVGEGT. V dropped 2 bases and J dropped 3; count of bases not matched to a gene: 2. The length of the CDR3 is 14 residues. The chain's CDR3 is CASSYASGTDTQYF. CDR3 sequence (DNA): TGTGCCAGCAGTTACGCTAGCGGTACAGATACGCAGTATTTT.

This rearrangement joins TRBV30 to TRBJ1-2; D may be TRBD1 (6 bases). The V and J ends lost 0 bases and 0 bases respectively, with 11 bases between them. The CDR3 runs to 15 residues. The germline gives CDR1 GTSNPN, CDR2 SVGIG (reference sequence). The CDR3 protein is CAWSVPQGSNYGYTF. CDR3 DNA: TGTGCCTGGAGTGTACCCCAGGGGTCTAACTATGGCTACACCTTC.

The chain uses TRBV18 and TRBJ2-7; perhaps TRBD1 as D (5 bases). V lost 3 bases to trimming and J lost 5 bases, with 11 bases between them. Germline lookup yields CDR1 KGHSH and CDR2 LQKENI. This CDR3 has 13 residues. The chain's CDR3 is CASSPGRVNEQYV. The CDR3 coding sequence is TGTGCCAGCTCACCGGGCAGGGTGAACGAGCAGTACGTC.

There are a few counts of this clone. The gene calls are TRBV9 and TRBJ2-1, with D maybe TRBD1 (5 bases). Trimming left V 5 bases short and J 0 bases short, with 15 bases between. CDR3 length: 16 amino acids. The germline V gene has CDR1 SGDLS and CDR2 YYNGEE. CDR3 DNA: TGTGCCAGCAGGGGGCAGGGTTCAGCCTCCTACAATGAGCAGTTCTTC. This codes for CASRGQGSASYNEQFF.

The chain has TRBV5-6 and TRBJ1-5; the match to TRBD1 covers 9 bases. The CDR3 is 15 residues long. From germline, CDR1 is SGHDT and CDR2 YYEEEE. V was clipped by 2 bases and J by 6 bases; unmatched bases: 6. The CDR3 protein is CASSLHRGLGQPQHF. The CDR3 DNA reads TGTGCCAGCAGCTTACACAGGGGGCTCGGTCAGCCCCAGCATTTT. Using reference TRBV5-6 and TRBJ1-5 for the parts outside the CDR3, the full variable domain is DAGVTQSPTHLIKTRGQQVTLRCSPKSGHDTVSWYQQALGQGPQFIFQYYEEEERQRGNFPDRFSGHQFPNYSSELNVNALLLGDSALYLCASSLHRGLGQPQHFGDGTRLSIL.

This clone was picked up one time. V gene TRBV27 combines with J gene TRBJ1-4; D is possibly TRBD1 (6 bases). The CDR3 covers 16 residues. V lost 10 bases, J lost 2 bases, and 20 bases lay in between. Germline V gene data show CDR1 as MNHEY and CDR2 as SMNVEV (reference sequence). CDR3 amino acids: CATRTVTGDTNEKLFF. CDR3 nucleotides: TGTGCCACCAGGACAGTCACGGGGGATACTAATGAAAAACTGTTTTTT.

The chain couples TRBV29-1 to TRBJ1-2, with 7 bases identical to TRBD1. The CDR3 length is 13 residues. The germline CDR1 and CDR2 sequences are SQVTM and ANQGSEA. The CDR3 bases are TGCAGTGCCCGACAGGGAGGCTTCTATGGCTACACCTTC. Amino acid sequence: CSARQGGFYGYTF.

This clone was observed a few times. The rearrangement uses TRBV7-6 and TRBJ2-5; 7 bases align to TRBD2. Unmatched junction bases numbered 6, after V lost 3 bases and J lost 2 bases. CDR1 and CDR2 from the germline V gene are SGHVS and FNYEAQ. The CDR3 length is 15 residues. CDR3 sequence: CASSFGGVPQETQYF. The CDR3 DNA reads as TGTGCCAGCAGCTTTGGGGGGGTCCCACAAGAGACCCAGTACTTC.

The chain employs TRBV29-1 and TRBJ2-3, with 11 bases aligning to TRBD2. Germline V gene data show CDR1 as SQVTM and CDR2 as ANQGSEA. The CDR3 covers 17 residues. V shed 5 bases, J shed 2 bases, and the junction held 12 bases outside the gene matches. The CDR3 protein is CSVIWLTSGAITDTQYF. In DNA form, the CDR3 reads TGCAGCGTTATTTGGCTGACTAGCGGGGCTATCACAGATACGCAGTATTTT.

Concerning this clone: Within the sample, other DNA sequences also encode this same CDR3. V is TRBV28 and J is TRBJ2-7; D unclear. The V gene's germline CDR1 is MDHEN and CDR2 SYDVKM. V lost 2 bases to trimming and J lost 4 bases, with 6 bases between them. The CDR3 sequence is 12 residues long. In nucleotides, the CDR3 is TGTGCCAGCAGTTTAAGAGGTTACGAGCAGTACGTC. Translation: CASSLRGYEQYV.

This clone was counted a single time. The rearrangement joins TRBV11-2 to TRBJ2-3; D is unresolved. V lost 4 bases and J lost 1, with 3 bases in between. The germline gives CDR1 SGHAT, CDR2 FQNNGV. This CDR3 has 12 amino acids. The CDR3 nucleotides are TGTGCCAGCAGCTGGCGCACAGATACGCAGTATTTT. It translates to CASSWRTDTQYF.

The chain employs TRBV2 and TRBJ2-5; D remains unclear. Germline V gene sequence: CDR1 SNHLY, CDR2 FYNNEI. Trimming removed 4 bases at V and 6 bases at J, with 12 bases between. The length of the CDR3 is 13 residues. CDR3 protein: CASSAATLQTQYF. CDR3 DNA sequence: TGTGCCAGCAGTGCTGCTACCCTGCAGACCCAGTACTTC.

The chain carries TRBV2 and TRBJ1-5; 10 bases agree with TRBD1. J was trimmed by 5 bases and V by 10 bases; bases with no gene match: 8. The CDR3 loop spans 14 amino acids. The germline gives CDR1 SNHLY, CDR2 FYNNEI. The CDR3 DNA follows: TGTGCCACCCTCCGGGACAGGGGAGATCAGCCCCAGCATTTT. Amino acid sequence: CATLRDRGDQPQHF. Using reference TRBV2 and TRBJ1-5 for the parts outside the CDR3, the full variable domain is EPEVTQTPSHQVTQMGQEVILRCVPISNHLYFYWYRQILGQKVEFLVSFYNNEISEKSEIFDDQFSVERPDGSNFTLKIRSTKLEDSAMYFCATLRDRGDQPQHFGDGTRLSIL.

CDR3 region: CAISGTGEAFF. The DNA of the CDR3 is TGTGCCATCAGTGGGACAGGGGAAGCTTTCTTT. The chain carries TRBV10-3 and TRBJ1-1, with 8 bases identical to TRBD1. CDR1 and CDR2 (germline): ENHRY, SYGVKD. The trim removed 4 bases at V and 8 bases at J, leaving 0 bases unmatched. The CDR3 runs to 11 residues.

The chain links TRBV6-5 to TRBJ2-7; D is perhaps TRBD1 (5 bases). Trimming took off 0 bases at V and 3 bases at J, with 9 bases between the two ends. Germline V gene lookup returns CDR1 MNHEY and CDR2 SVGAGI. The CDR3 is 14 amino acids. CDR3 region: CASSYSTEYYEQYF. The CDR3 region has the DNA TGTGCCAGCAGTTACTCGACAGAGTACTACGAGCAGTACTTC.

Written as DNA, the CDR3 is TGTGCCAGCAGTTTTAGGTCAGCGGGGGGTGAGACCCAGTACTTC. This translates into CASSFRSAGGETQYF. This chain joins TRBV7-6 and TRBJ2-5; 9 positions match TRBD2. The CDR3 loop spans 15 amino acids. V shed 6 bases, J shed 5 bases, and the junction held 10 bases outside the gene matches. CDR1 SGHVS and CDR2 FNYEAQ come from the germline V gene.

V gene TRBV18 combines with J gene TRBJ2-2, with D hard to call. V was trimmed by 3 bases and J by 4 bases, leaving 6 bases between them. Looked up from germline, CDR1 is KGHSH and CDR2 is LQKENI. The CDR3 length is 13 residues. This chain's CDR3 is CASSPQSTGELFF. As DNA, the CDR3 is TGTGCCAGCTCACCCCAGTCCACCGGGGAGCTGTTTTTT.